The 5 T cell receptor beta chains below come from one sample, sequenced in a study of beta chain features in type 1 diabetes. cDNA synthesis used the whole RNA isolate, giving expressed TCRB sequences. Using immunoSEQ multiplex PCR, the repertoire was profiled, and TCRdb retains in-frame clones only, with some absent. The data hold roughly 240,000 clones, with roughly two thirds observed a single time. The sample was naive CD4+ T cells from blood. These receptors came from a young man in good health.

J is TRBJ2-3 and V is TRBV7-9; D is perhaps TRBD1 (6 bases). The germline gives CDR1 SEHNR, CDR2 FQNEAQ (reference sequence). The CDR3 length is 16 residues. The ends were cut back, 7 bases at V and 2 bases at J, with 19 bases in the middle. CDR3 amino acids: CASIPVWGPTTDTQYF. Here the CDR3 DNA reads TGTGCCAGCATCCCAGTTTGGGGGCCCACCACAGATACGCAGTATTTT.

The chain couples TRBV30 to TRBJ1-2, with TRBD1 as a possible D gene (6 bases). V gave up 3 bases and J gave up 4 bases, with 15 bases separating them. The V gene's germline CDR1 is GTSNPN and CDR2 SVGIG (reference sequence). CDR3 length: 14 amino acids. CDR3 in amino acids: CAWSQDRFSYGYTF. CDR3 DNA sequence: TGTGCCTGGAGCCAGGACAGATTCTCCTATGGCTACACCTTC.

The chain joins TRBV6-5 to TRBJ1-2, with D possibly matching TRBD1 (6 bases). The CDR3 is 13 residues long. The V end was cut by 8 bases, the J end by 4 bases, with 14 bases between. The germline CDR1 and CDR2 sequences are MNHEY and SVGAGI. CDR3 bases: TGTGCCAGCGGGACAACATGGCGCTATGGCTACACCTTC. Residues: CASGTTWRYGYTF.

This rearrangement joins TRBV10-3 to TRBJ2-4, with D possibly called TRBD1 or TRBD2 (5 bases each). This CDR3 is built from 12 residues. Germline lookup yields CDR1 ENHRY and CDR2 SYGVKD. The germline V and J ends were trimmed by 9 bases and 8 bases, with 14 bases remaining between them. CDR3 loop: CAIGTPGDIQYF. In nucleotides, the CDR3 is TGTGCCATAGGGACCCCCGGGGACATTCAGTACTTC.

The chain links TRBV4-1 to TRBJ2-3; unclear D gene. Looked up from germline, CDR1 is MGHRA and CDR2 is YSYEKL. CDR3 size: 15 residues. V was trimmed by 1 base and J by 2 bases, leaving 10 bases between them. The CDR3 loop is CASSQVSRITDTQYF. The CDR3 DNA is TGCGCCAGCAGCCAAGTAAGCCGCATCACAGATACGCAGTATTTT.